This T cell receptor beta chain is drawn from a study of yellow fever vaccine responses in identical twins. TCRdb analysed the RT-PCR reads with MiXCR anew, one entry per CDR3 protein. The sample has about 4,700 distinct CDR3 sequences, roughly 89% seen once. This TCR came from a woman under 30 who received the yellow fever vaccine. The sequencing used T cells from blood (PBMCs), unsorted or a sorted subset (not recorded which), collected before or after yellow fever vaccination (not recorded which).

Written as DNA, the CDR3 is TGTGCCAGCAGCCTATCACGCCTCTGGGCCTACGAGCAGTACTTC. It translates to CASSLSRLWAYEQYF. The V and J genes are TRBV4-2 and TRBJ2-7; D unclear. This CDR3 comprises 15 residues. The germline CDR1 and CDR2 sequences are LGHNA and YNFKEQ. V was pared by 4 bases and J by 2 bases, with 15 bases between.